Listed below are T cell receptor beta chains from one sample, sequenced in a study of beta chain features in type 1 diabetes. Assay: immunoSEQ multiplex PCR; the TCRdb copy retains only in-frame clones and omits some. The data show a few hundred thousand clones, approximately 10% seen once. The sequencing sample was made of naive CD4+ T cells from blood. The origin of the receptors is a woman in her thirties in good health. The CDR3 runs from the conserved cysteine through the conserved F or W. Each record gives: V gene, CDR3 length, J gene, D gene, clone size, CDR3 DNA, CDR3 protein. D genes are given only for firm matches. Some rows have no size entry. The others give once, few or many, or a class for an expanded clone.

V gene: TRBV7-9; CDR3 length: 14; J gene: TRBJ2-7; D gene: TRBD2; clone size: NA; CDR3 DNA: TGTGCCAGCAGCTTAGGACTAGCCGAATACGAGCAGTACTTC; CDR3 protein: CASSLGLAEYEQYF
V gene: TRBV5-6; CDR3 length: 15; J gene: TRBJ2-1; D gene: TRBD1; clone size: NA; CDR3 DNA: TGTGCCAGCAGCTTCCCCGGGACAGGGTACAATGAGCAGTTCTTC; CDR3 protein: CASSFPGTGYNEQFF
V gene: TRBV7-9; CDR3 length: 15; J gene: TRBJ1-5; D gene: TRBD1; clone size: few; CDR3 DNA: TGTGCCAGCAGCTTTGGCGGGACAGACAATCAGCCCCAGCATTTT; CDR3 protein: CASSFGGTDNQPQHF
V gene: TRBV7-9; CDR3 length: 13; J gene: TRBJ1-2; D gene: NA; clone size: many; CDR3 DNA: TGTGCCAGCAGCTTAGTTGAGTCCTATGGCTACACCTTC; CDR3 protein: CASSLVESYGYTF
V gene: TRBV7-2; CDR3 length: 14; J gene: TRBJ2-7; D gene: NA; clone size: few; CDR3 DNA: TGTGCCAGCAGCTTGACTAGTCGTTCCTACGAGCAGTACTTC; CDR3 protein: CASSLTSRSYEQYF
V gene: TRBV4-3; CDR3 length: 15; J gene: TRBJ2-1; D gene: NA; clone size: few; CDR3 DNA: TGCGCCAGCAGCCAAGAATCGCCAGGGTGGAATGAGCAGTTCTTC; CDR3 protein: CASSQESPGWNEQFF
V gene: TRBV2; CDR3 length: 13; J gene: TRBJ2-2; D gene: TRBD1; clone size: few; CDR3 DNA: TGTGCCAGCAGTTCGGACAGGGGGCTGGAGCTGTTTTTT; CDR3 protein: CASSSDRGLELFF
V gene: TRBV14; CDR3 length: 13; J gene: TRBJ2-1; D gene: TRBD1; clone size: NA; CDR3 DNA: TGTGCCAGCAGCCAAGATCTGGGACAGGGTTGGTTCTTC; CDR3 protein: CASSQDLGQGWFF
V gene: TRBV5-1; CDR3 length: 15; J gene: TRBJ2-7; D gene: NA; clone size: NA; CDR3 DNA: TGCGCCAGCAGCTTGCTCGCTAGCGAGGACGGCGAGCAGTACTTC; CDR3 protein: CASSLLASEDGEQYF
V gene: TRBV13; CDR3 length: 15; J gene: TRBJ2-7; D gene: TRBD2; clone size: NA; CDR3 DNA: TGTGCCAGCAGCTTGATAGCGGGAGGCTCCTACGAGCAGTACTTC; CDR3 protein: CASSLIAGGSYEQYF
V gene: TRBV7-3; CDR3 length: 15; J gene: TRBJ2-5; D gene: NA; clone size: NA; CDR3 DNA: TGTGCCAGCAGCTTAAGCCCAGGCAACCAAGAGACCCAGTACTTC; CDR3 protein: CASSLSPGNQETQYF
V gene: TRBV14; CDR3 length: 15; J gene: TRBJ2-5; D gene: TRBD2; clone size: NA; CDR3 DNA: TGTGCCAGCAGCCACCTGACTAGCCGCGGAGAGACCCAGTACTTC; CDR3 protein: CASSHLTSRGETQYF
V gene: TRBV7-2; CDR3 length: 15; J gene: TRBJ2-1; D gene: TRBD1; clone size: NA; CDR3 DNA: TGTGCCAGCAGCTTAGCGAGGGACAGCTACAATGAGCAGTTCTTC; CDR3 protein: CASSLARDSYNEQFF
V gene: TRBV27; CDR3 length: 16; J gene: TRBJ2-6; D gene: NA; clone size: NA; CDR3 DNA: TGTGCCAGCAGTTTATTAGGAGGCTCTGGGGCCAACGTCCTGACTTTC; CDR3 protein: CASSLLGGSGANVLTF
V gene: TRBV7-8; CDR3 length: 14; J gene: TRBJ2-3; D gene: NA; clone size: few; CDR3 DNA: TGTGCCAGCAGCTTAGCGCTAACGTATGATACGCAGTATTTT; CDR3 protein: CASSLALTYDTQYF
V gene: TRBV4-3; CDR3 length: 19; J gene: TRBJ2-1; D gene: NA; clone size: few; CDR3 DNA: TGCGCCAGCAGCCAAGATTCGGGGACTCCGGGTCTCTCCTACAATGAGCAGTTCTTC; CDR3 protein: CASSQDSGTPGLSYNEQFF
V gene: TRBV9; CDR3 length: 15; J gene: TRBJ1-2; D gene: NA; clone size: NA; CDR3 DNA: TGTGCCAGCACCAAGACAGTTGACGCCACCTATGGCTACACCTTC; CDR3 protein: CASTKTVDATYGYTF
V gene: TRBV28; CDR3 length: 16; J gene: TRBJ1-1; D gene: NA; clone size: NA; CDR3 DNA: TGTGCCAGCAGTCCCTCCGAGCAGGGTATGAACACTGAAGCTTTCTTT; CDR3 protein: CASSPSEQGMNTEAFF
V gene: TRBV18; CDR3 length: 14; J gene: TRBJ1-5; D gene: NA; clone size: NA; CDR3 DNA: TGTGCCAGCTCACCAGGGGGAGGTGCTCAGCCCCAGCATTTT; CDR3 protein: CASSPGGGAQPQHF
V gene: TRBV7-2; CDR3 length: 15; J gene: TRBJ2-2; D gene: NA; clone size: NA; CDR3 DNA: TGTGCCAGCAGCTTCGGTGGGAGAGACACCGGGGAGCTGTTTTTT; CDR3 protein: CASSFGGRDTGELFF